These 32 T cell receptor beta chains were all obtained from the same sample, sequenced in a study of OX40 agonist ivuxolimab in advanced cancers. The protocol was immunoSEQ multiplex PCR, while the TCRdb copy is restricted to in-frame clones and leaves out a portion. Of some 150,000 clones listed, 90% are singletons. This specimen consisted of CD4+ or CD8+ T cells sorted from blood, obtained in a trial of the OX40 agonist ivuxolimab. The receptors shown here come from an adult with an advanced solid tumor such as melanoma, head and neck, liver or kidney cancer.

The chain links TRBV7-9 to TRBJ2-7; D remains unclear. The CDR3 runs to 12 residues. Germline CDR1 SEHNR, CDR2 FQNEAQ (reference sequence). V gave up 1 base and J gave up 6 bases, with 7 bases separating them. The CDR3 loop is CASSLVSVEQYF. CDR3 coding DNA: TGTGCCAGCAGCTTAGTGTCGGTCGAGCAGTACTTC.

For this clone: At one end, the junction sequence differs from germline, possibly due to a read error. As DNA, the CDR3 is TGTGCCAGCAGTGCCGAGAACACAGAAGCTTTCTTT. It yields the protein CASSAENTEAFF. J is TRBJ1-1 and V is TRBV2; D call uncertain. Germline V gene data show CDR1 as SNHLY and CDR2 as FYNNEI. This CDR3 comprises 12 residues.

The chain uses TRBV6-5 and TRBJ2-4; D is unclear. The CDR3 loop spans 15 amino acids. Germline values: CDR1 MNHEY, CDR2 SVGAGI. The germline V and J ends were trimmed by 2 bases and 1 base, with 9 bases remaining between them. CDR3 region: CASSYKGRAKNIQYF. The CDR3 bases are TGTGCCAGCAGTTACAAGGGAAGGGCCAAAAACATTCAGTACTTC.

This clone came up once. The J gene is TRBJ1-1, the V gene TRBV29-1; D remains ambiguous. This CDR3 contains 13 residues. V shed 1 base and J shed 3 bases, with 9 bases lying between them. Germline lookup yields CDR1 SQVTM and CDR2 ANQGSEA. The CDR3 DNA is TGCAGCGTTGAAGGCCAGATCTACACTGAAGCTTTCTTT. It is translated as CSVEGQIYTEAFF. Filled out from reference TRBV29-1 and TRBJ1-1, the complete variable domain reads SAVISQKPSRDICQRGTSLTIQCQVDSQVTMMFWYRQQPGQSLTLIATANQGSEATYESGFVIDKFPISRPNLTFSTLTVSNMSPEDSSIYLCSVEGQIYTEAFFGQGTRLTVV.

This chain connects TRBV23-1 to TRBJ2-7, with unresolved D. TRBV23-1 is sorted into the ORF group, with uncertain function. The V end lost 4 bases, the J end lost 13 bases, and 5 bases lay between the germline ends. The CDR3 contains 8 residues. CDR3 residues: CASSRVYF. DNA for the CDR3: TGCGCCAGCAGTCGGGTATACTTC.

V usage is TRBV5-6 and J usage is TRBJ2-7; D gene ambiguous. Germline-derived CDR1 and CDR2 are SGHDT and YYEEEE. The CDR3 runs to 11 residues. Trimming left V 7 bases short and J 4 bases short, with 9 bases between. In DNA, the CDR3 is TGTGCCAGCGGTCAAGATTACGAGCAGTACTTC. Protein: CASGQDYEQYF.

V usage is TRBV19 and J usage is TRBJ1-1; 7 bases match TRBD1. The V segment lost 7 bases and the J segment 7 bases; nucleotides outside the gene matches: 6. Germline-derived CDR1 and CDR2 are LNHDA and SQIVND (reference sequence). This CDR3 is 12 amino acids long. The chain's CDR3 is CASTTRQGEAFF. DNA of the CDR3: TGTGCCAGTACCACAAGACAGGGTGAAGCTTTCTTT.

This chain links TRBV30 with TRBJ1-2, with TRBD1 matching 10 bases. J gave up 7 bases and V 0 bases, and 8 bases lay outside the gene matches. The CDR3 length is 15 residues. Germline V gene sequence: CDR1 GTSNPN, CDR2 SVGIG (reference sequence). CDR3 amino acids: CAWSVSTGGIGGYTF. The CDR3 DNA reads as TGTGCCTGGAGTGTTTCGACAGGGGGCATAGGTGGCTACACCTTC.

The chain combines TRBV5-6 with TRBJ2-3; a weak D match, TRBD2 (6 bases). Per the germline V gene, CDR1 is SGHDT and CDR2 is YYEEEE. Trimming cost V 2 bases and J 3 bases, with 10 bases left between them. The CDR3 has 14 residues. The CDR3: CASSFGGTTDTQYF. The CDR3 region has the DNA TGTGCCAGCAGCTTCGGGGGAACGACAGATACGCAGTATTTT.

The chain has TRBV28 and TRBJ2-7, with D possibly called TRBD1 or TRBD2 (5 bases each). CDR1 and CDR2 from the germline V gene are MDHEN and SYDVKM. Trimming shortened V by 7 bases and J by 6 bases, and 19 bases separated the two germline ends. The CDR3 length is 14 residues. CDR3 region: CASTPEGKEAEQYF. CDR3 bases: TGTGCCAGCACCCCAGAGGGGAAGGAGGCCGAGCAGTACTTC.

This chain uses TRBV28 with TRBJ2-7, with D unresolved. CDR1 MDHEN and CDR2 SYDVKM come from the germline V gene. CDR3 length: 13 residues. The ends were cut back, 4 bases at V and 4 bases at J, with 11 bases in the middle. The CDR3 coding sequence is TGTGCCAGCAGTTCTTTTACACAGTACGAGCAGTACTTC. Translation: CASSSFTQYEQYF.

V is TRBV5-6 and J is TRBJ1-1; 9 bases line up with TRBD1. The CDR3 consists of 16 residues. Germline CDR1 and CDR2: SGHDT and YYEEEE. V lost 3 bases, J lost 1 base, and 7 bases stayed unmatched. The CDR3 loop is CASSSPGQGRNTEAFF. Written as DNA, the CDR3 is TGTGCCAGCAGCTCGCCGGGACAGGGTAGGAACACTGAAGCTTTCTTT.

CDR3 sequence (DNA): TGTGCCAGCTCGTCGTTGGGCGGGACACAAGAGACCCAGTACTTC. It yields the protein CASSSLGGTQETQYF. The chain carries TRBV18 and TRBJ2-5, with D perhaps given as TRBD1 or TRBD2 (6 bases each). V was trimmed by 6 bases and J by 2 bases, leaving 16 bases between them. Germline CDR1 KGHSH, CDR2 LQKENI. This CDR3 region has 15 residues.

The J gene is TRBJ2-2, the V gene TRBV4-3; 11 nucleotides agree with TRBD2. V shed 3 bases, J shed 0 bases, and the junction held 12 bases outside the gene matches. There are 20 residues in the CDR3. Germline V lookup: CDR1 LGHNA, CDR2 YSLEER. CDR3 amino acids: CASSHIAGGPEIANTGELFF. CDR3 bases: TGCGCCAGCAGCCACATAGCGGGAGGGCCAGAAATCGCGAACACCGGGGAGCTGTTTTTT.

This clone was observed a handful of times. This sample includes further DNA sequences coding for the same CDR3. The CDR3 DNA reads TGTGCCAGCAGTTTCGCCTATGGCTACACCTTC. It codes for CASSFAYGYTF. J is TRBJ1-2 and V is TRBV28; D ambiguous. CDR3 size: 11 residues. Trimming removed 3 bases from V and 4 bases from J, with 3 bases in between. Per the germline V gene, CDR1 is MDHEN and CDR2 is SYDVKM.

V is TRBV21-1 and J is TRBJ2-2; TRBD1, the table's D call, lacks a check against the DNA. TRBV21-1 is listed as a pseudogene. There are 16 residues in the CDR3. The CDR3 loop is CASSNKQGPNTGELFF. CDR3 nucleotide sequence: TGTGCCAGCAGCAACAAACAGGGGCCGAACACCGGGGAGCTGTTTTTT.

The rearrangement links TRBV19 to TRBJ2-7; TRBD1 matches 7 bases. The CDR3 sequence is 14 residues long. Per germline, CDR1 LNHDA and CDR2 SQIVND (reference sequence). Trimming at V came to 4 bases and at J to 5 bases, leaving 8 bases not matched to a gene. The CDR3: CASSTWQGVHEQYF. CDR3 nucleotides: TGTGCCAGTAGTACTTGGCAGGGGGTCCACGAGCAGTACTTC.

This chain uses TRBV28 with TRBJ2-7; 14 positions agree with TRBD2. After removal of 3 bases from V and 3 bases from J, the junction contained 7 bases not matched to a gene. Germline V lookup: CDR1 MDHEN, CDR2 SYDVKM. This CDR3 has 17 amino acids. In DNA form, the CDR3 reads TGTGCCAGCAGTTTGGCGACTAGCGGGAGGGCCGGCTACGAGCAGTACTTC. Its translation is CASSLATSGRAGYEQYF.

CDR3 in DNA: TGTGCCTGGAGTCCGGGACAGGGTCCCTACGAGCAGTACTTC. Translated: CAWSPGQGPYEQYF. V usage is TRBV30 and J usage is TRBJ2-5; 9 bases are shared with TRBD1. The J call is uncertain, as TRBJ2-7 better fits the DNA end. This CDR3 is built from 14 residues. Germline V gene sequence: CDR1 GTSNPN, CDR2 SVGIG (reference sequence).

The genes are TRBV5-6 and TRBJ2-7; D remains ambiguous. In germline, CDR1 is SGHDT, CDR2 YYEEEE. V dropped 2 bases and J dropped 3 bases, with 3 bases sitting between them. The length of the CDR3 is 11 residues. The CDR3 sequence is CASSLGYEQYF. The CDR3 coding sequence is TGTGCCAGCAGCTTAGGCTACGAGCAGTACTTC.

V is TRBV11-2 and J is TRBJ1-2; TRBD1 might be the D (6 bases). The CDR3 is made up of 18 amino acids. V dropped 3 bases and J dropped 3 bases, with 23 bases sitting between them. Germline values: CDR1 SGHAT, CDR2 FQNNGV. Here the CDR3 reads CASSFGGGGGLPHYGYTF. In DNA, the CDR3 is TGTGCCAGCAGCTTCGGGGGAGGGGGGGGACTCCCCCACTATGGCTACACCTTC. Full variable domain (rest looked up from reference TRBV11-2 and TRBJ1-2): EAGVAQSPRYKIIEKRQSVAFWCNPISGHATLYWYQQILGQGPKLLIQFQNNGVVDDSQLPKDRFSAERLKGVDSTLKIQPAKLEDSAVYLCASSFGGGGGLPHYGYTFGSGTRLTVV.

The genes are TRBV6-1 and TRBJ2-2; possible D gene TRBD2, 5 bases. Per germline, CDR1 MNHNS and CDR2 SASEGT. The V end was cut by 6 bases, the J end by 6 bases, with 14 bases between. The CDR3 covers 14 residues. This CDR3 is CASRLPGSSGELFF. For the CDR3, the DNA is TGTGCCAGCAGGTTGCCGGGGAGCTCCGGGGAGCTGTTTTTT.

The J gene is TRBJ1-2, the V gene TRBV2; 7 bases agree with TRBD1. The CDR3 length is 14 residues. J gave up 4 bases and V 6 bases, and 8 bases lay outside the gene matches. Germline CDR1 is SNHLY and CDR2 is FYNNEI. The CDR3 region has the DNA TGTGCCAGCAGCTTACGACAGGGAATCTATGGCTACACCTTC. This codes for CASSLRQGIYGYTF.

This sequence joins TRBV18 and TRBJ2-1; no clear D. The germline V and J ends were trimmed by 0 bases and 3 bases, with 6 bases remaining between them. Germline V CDR1 and CDR2: KGHSH, LQKENI. The CDR3 sequence is 14 residues long. The CDR3 loop is CASSPPPSYNEQFF. Written as DNA, the CDR3 is TGTGCCAGCTCACCACCGCCAAGCTACAATGAGCAGTTCTTC. Filled out from reference TRBV18 and TRBJ2-1, the complete variable domain reads NAGVMQNPRHLVRRRGQEARLRCSPMKGHSHVYWYRQLPEEGLKFMVYLQKENIIDESGMPKERFSAEFPKEGPSILRIQQVVRGDSAAYFCASSPPPSYNEQFFGPGTRLTVL.

The J gene is TRBJ2-1, the V gene TRBV6-5; 8 bases are a match to TRBD1. This CDR3 has 13 residues. V shed 8 bases, J shed 13 bases, and the junction held 13 bases outside the gene matches. CDR1 is MNHEY, CDR2 SVGAGI, per germline. CDR3 region: CASPAVSRGPQFF. CDR3 nucleotide sequence: TGTGCCAGCCCCGCCGTGAGCAGGGGGCCACAGTTCTTC.

The V and J genes are TRBV6-5 and TRBJ1-4; D gene ambiguous. CDR3 length equals 12 residues. The V gene lost 5 bases and the J gene lost 8 bases, with 9 bases spanning the gap. Per germline, CDR1 MNHEY and CDR2 SVGAGI. The DNA of the CDR3 is TGTGCCAGCAGTCCGGGATGGGAAAAACTGTTTTTT. It codes for CASSPGWEKLFF.

J is TRBJ1-1 and V is TRBV11-3, with a possible D match to TRBD1 (5 bases). The CDR3 covers 14 residues. Germline CDR1 is SGHNT and CDR2 is YENEEA. V lost 6 bases to trimming and J lost 1 base, with 12 bases between them. Written as DNA, the CDR3 is TGTGCCAGCAGTAGGGACGGGCCGAACACTGAAGCTTTCTTT. This sequence encodes CASSRDGPNTEAFF.

The gene calls are TRBV18 and TRBJ2-7; 8 positions agree with TRBD2. The junction had 8 bases not matched to a gene; V was cut back by 3 bases and J by 7 bases. Germline V gene data show CDR1 as KGHSH and CDR2 as LQKENI. The CDR3 sequence is 14 residues long. CDR3 nucleotides: TGTGCCAGCTCACCGACGGGGGGGCGGGAAGAGCAGTACTTC. Protein sequence: CASSPTGGREEQYF.

CDR3 sequence (DNA): TGTGCCAGCAGTGCAGCTAACGGGCTGAACACTGAAGCTTTCTTT. The encoded protein is CASSAANGLNTEAFF. This chain joins TRBV6-1 and TRBJ1-1; no clear D. The CDR3 contains 15 residues. Germline assignment: CDR1 MNHNS and CDR2 SASEGT. V lost 4 bases and J lost 0, with 12 bases in between.

The J gene is TRBJ1-5, the V gene TRBV19; the D is unclear. Germline CDR1 LNHDA, CDR2 SQIVND (reference sequence). The germline V and J ends were trimmed by 6 bases and 6 bases, with 15 bases remaining between them. This CDR3 is built from 14 residues. The CDR3 DNA follows: TGTGCCAGTAGCAGGTCAGGTTTCGGTCAGCCCCAGCATTTT. Translation: CASSRSGFGQPQHF.

This clone was counted once. This chain joins TRBV6-1 and TRBJ1-1; D is undetermined. The CDR3 runs 14 residues. The germline V and J ends were trimmed by 0 bases and 7 bases, with 12 bases remaining between them. Per the germline V gene, CDR1 is MNHNS and CDR2 is SASEGT. The CDR3 DNA reads TGTGCCAGCAGTGAAGCGCCCGGGATCGGTGAAGCTTTCTTT. Residues: CASSEAPGIGEAFF.

V gene TRBV14 combines with J gene TRBJ2-7; D not resolved. The CDR3 length is 12 residues. Trimming left V 1 base short and J 4 bases short, with 5 bases between. CDR1 and CDR2 (germline): SGHDN, FVKESK. The chain's CDR3 is CASSQGWYEQYF. The DNA of the CDR3 is TGTGCCAGCAGCCAAGGGTGGTACGAGCAGTACTTC.